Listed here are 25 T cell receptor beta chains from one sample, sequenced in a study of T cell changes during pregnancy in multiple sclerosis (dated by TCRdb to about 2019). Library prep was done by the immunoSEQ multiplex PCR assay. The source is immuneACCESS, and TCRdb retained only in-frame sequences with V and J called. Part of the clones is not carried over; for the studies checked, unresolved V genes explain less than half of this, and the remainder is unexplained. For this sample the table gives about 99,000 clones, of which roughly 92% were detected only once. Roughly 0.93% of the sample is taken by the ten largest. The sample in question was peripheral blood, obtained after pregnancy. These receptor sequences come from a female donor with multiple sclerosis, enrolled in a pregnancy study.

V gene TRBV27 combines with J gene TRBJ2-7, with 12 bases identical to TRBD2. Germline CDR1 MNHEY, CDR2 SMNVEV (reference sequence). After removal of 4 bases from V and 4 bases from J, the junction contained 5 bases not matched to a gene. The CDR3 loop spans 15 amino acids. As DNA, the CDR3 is TGTGCCAGCAGTTCCCTAGCGGGGGGGCGATACGAGCAGTACTTC. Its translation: CASSSLAGGRYEQYF.

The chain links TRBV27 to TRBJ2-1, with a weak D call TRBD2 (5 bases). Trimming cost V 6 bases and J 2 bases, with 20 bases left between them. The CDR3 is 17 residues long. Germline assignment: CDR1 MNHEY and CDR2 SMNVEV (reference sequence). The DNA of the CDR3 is TGTGCCAGCAGCCGAACCCCCCCAGCGGAGCCCTACAATGAGCAGTTCTTC. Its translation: CASSRTPPAEPYNEQFF.

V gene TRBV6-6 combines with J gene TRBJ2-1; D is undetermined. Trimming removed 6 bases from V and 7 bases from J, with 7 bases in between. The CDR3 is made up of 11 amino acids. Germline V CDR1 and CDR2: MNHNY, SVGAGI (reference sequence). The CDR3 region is CASSFLNEQFF. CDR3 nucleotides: TGTGCCAGCAGCTTTCTTAATGAGCAGTTCTTC.

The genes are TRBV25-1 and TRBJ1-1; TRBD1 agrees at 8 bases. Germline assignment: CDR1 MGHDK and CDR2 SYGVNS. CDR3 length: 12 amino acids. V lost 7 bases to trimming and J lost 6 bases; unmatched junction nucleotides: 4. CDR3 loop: CASTPGGPEAFF. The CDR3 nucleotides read TGTGCCAGCACCCCAGGGGGCCCTGAAGCTTTCTTT.

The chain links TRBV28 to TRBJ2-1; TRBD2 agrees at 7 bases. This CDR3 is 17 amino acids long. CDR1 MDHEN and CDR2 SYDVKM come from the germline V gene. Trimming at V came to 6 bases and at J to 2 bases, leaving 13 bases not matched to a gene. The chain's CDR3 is CASRPHEGLTTYNEQFF. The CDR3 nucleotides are TGTGCCAGCAGGCCTCACGAGGGACTAACCACCTACAATGAGCAGTTCTTC.

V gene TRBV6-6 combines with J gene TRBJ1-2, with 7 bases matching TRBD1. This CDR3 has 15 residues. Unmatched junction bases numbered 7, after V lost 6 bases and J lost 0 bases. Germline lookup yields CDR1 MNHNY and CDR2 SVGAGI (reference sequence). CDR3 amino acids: CASSRTGVTNYGYTF. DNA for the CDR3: TGTGCCAGCAGCCGAACAGGGGTCACTAACTATGGCTACACCTTC.

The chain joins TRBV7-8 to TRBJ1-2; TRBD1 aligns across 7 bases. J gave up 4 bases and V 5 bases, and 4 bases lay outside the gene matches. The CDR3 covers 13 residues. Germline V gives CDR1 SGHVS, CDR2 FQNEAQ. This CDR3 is CASSRGGGYGYTF. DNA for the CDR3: TGTGCCAGCAGCCGAGGGGGCGGCTATGGCTACACCTTC. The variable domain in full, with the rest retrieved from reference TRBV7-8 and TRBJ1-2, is GAGVSQSPRYKVAKRGQDVALRCDPISGHVSLFWYQQALGQGPEFLTYFQNEAQLDKSGLPSDRFFAERPEGSVSTLKIQRTQQEDSAVYLCASSRGGGYGYTFGSGTRLTVV.

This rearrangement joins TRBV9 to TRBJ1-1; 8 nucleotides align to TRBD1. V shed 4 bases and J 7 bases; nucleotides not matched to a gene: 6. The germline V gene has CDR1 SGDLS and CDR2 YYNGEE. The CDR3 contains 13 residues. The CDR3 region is CASSSGTGGEAFF. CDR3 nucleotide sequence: TGTGCCAGCAGCTCAGGGACAGGAGGTGAAGCTTTCTTT.

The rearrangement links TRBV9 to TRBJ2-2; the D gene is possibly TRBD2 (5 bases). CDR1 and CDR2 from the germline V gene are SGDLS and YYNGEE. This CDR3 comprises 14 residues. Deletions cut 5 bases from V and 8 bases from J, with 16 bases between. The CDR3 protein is CASSPYTRPGELFF. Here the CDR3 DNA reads TGTGCCAGCAGTCCATATACTAGGCCTGGGGAGCTGTTTTTT.

CDR3 sequence reads: CASSPLVGGGTDTQYF. The CDR3 DNA follows: TGTGCCAGCAGCCCCTTGGTAGGGGGTGGGACAGATACGCAGTATTTT. V gene TRBV9 combines with J gene TRBJ2-3; TRBD1 is a possible D gene (6 bases). Germline CDR1 reads SGDLS; CDR2 reads YYNGEE. This CDR3 is 16 amino acids long. V dropped 4 bases and J dropped 3 bases, with 18 bases sitting between them.

CDR3 bases: TGCGCCAGCAGCTTGTCCGGGACAGGTGGTGTCTATGGCTACACCTTC. This translates into CASSLSGTGGVYGYTF. The V and J genes are TRBV5-1 and TRBJ1-2; 8 bases line up with TRBD1. This CDR3 is built from 16 residues. Looked up from germline, CDR1 is SGHRS and CDR2 is YFSETQ. V shed 1 base, J shed 4 bases, and the junction held 9 bases outside the gene matches.

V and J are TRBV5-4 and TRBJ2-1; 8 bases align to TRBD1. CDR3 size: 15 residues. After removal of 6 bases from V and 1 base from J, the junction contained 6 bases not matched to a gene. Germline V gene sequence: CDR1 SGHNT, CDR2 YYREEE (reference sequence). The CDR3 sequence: CASIPTGGSYNEQFF. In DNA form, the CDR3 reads TGTGCCAGCATACCAACAGGGGGGTCCTACAATGAGCAGTTCTTC.

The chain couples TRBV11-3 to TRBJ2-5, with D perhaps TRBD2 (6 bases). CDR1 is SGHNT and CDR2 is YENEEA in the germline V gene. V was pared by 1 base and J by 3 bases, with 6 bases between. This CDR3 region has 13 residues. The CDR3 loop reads CASSLGGEETQYF. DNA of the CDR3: TGTGCCAGCAGCTTAGGCGGGGAAGAGACCCAGTACTTC.

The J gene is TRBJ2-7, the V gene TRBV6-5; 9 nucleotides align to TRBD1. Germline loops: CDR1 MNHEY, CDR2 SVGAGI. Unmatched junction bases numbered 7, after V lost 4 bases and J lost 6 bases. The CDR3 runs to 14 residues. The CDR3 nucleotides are TGTGCCAGCAGTTCCGGACAGGGGCCCATCGAGCAGTACTTC. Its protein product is CASSSGQGPIEQYF.

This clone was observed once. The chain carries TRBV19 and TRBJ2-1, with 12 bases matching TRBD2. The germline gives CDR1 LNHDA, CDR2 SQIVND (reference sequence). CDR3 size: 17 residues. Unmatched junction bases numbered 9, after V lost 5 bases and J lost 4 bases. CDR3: CASSLNPSGRAYNEQFF. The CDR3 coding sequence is TGTGCCAGTAGTCTAAACCCTAGCGGGAGGGCGTACAATGAGCAGTTCTTC.

The DNA of the CDR3 is TGTGCCAGCAGCTTAAAGGTGGGGGGCCAAGAGACCCAGTACTTC. Residues: CASSLKVGGQETQYF. The chain carries TRBV7-2 and TRBJ2-5; D perhaps matches TRBD2 (6 bases). Looked up from germline, CDR1 is SGHTA and CDR2 is FQGNSA. The CDR3 length is 15 residues. The germline V and J ends were trimmed by 2 bases and 1 base, with 11 bases remaining between them.

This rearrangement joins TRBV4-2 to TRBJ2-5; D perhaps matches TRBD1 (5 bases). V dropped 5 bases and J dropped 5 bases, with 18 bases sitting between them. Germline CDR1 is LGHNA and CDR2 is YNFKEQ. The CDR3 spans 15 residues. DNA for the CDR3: TGTGCCAGCAGCTCTATAACGATGGGGCAGGAGACCCAGTACTTC. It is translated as CASSSITMGQETQYF.

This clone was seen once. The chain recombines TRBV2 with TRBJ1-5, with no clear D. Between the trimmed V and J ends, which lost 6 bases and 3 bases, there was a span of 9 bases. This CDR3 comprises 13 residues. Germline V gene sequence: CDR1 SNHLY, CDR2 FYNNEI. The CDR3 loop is CASRWRSNQPQHF. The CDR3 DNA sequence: TGTGCCAGCAGATGGAGGTCCAATCAGCCCCAGCATTTT.

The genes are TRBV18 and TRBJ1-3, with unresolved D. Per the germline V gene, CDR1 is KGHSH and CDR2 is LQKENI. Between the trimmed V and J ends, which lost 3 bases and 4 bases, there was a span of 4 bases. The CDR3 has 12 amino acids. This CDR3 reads CASSPTGNTIYF. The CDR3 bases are TGTGCCAGCTCACCTACAGGAAACACCATATATTTT. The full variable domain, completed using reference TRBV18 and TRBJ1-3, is NAGVMQNPRHLVRRRGQEARLRCSPMKGHSHVYWYRQLPEEGLKFMVYLQKENIIDESGMPKERFSAEFPKEGPSILRIQQVVRGDSAAYFCASSPTGNTIYFGEGSWLTVV.

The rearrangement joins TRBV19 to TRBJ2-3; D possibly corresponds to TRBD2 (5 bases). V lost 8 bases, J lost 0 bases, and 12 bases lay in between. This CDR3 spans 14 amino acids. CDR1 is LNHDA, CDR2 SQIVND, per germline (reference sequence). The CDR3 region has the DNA TGTGCCAGTCGGGGTGGCGGAAGCACAGATACGCAGTATTTT. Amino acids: CASRGGGSTDTQYF.

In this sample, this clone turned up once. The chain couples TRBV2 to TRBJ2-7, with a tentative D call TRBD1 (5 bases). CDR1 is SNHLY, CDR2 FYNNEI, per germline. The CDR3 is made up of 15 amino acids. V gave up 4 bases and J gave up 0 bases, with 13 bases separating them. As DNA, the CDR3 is TGTGCCAGCAGTGGGCGAGCAGGGCCCTCCTACGAGCAGTACTTC. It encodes CASSGRAGPSYEQYF.

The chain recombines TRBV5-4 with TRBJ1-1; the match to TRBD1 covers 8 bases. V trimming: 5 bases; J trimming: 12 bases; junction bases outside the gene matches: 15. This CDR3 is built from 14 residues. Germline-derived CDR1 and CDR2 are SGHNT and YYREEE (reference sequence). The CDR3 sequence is CASRLRGQGTYPFF. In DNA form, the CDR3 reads TGTGCCAGCAGGCTCAGAGGACAGGGAACTTACCCTTTCTTT.

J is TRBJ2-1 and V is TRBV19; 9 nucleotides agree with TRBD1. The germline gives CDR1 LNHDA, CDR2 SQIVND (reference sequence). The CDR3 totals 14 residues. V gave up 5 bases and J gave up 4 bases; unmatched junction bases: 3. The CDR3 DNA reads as TGTGCCAGTAGTCAGACAGGGGGGTACAATGAGCAGTTCTTC. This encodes CASSQTGGYNEQFF.

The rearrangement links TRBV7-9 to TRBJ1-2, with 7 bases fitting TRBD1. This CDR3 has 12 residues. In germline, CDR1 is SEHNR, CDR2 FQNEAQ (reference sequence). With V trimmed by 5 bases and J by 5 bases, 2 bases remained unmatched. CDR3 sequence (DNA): TGTGCCAGCAGCGAGACAGGGTATGGCTACACCTTC. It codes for CASSETGYGYTF.

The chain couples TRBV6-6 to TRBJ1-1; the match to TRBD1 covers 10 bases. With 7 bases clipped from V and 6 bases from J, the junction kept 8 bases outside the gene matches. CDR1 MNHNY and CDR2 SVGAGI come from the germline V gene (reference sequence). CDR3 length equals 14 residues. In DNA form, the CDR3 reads TGTGCCAGCACTAGGGGACAGGGGATTCCTGAAGCTTTCTTT. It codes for CASTRGQGIPEAFF.